Sequencing of this T cell receptor (beta chain) was carried out in a study of blood T cell repertoires in COVID-19. Across the study: Acute-phase and convalescent COVID-19 samples originated in the United States, Italy and Spain. PBMCs, B-cell-depleted T cells, or T cells provided the cDNA or gDNA that made up the material.

The CDR3 runs 14 residues. V was shortened by 5 bases and J by 3 bases, with 15 bases between the two germline ends. Germline V gives CDR1 SGHRS, CDR2 YFSETQ. This clone was counted at least ten times. In the original processing: Estimation of nucleated cell counts was performed using reference gene primer amplification. Sequenced by immunoSEQ multiplex PCR; TCRdb stores in-frame clones only, minus some. The V and J calls and clone size are taken from that table; D and trimming were inferred from the DNA. Found here are 60,000 to 65,000 clones, approximately 77% of them singletons; the top ten hold around 30%.

The sample comprised peripheral blood. The chain is built from TRBV5-1 and TRBJ2-7; no definite D call. The receptor was isolated from a human donor in a cohort sampled during active COVID-19. The chain's CDR3 is CASRAALQNYEQYF. Written as DNA, the CDR3 is TGCGCCAGCAGGGCCGCCCTACAGAACTACGAGCAGTACTTC.